This passage covers 30 T cell receptor beta chains from one sample sequenced in a study of cytomegalovirus exposure and HLA in healthy donors. The PCR made use of 60 Vbeta and 13 Jbeta primers. TCRdb keeps only in-frame clones here, not all; method: immunoSEQ multiplex PCR. The sample includes fewer than 250,000 clones, over 70% seen only once; the top ten take more than 0.6%. Sequenced input: PBMCs. Receptors were obtained from a boy aged 2 to 10 in good health and CMV-seronegative.

The rearrangement uses TRBV13 and TRBJ1-2, with D possibly matching TRBD1 (5 bases). This CDR3 has 14 amino acids. Trimming cost V 2 bases and J 8 bases, with 15 bases left between them. Germline V CDR1 and CDR2: PRHDT, FYEKMQ (reference sequence). The CDR3 protein is CASSLRGQDDGYTF. Written as DNA, the CDR3 is TGTGCCAGCAGCTTAAGGGGTCAGGATGACGGCTACACCTTC.

The J gene is TRBJ1-5, the V gene TRBV7-9; TRBD1 is a possible D gene (5 bases). Germline CDR1 reads SEHNR; CDR2 reads FQNEAQ (reference sequence). The CDR3 has 15 residues. V lost 1 base and J 5 bases, leaving 12 bases between the germline ends. The CDR3 DNA follows: TGTGCCAGCAGCTTAGTTGGTAGGGGATATCAGCCCCAGCATTTT. It yields the protein CASSLVGRGYQPQHF.

The V call is TRBV11-3, the J call TRBJ2-1; D not certain. The CDR3 length is 14 residues. Germline values: CDR1 SGHNT, CDR2 YENEEA. Trimming took off 1 base at V and 5 bases at J, with 9 bases between the two ends. The CDR3 DNA is TGTGCCAGCAGCTTAGTTGGAGAAAACAATGAGCAGTTCTTC. Its translation is CASSLVGENNEQFF.

The V and J genes are TRBV30 and TRBJ2-3; 9 bases line up with TRBD2. Germline V gives CDR1 GTSNPN, CDR2 SVGIG (reference sequence). The CDR3 runs 19 residues. The junction had 20 bases not matched to a gene; V was cut back by 5 bases and J by 2 bases. The CDR3 DNA reads as TGTGCCTGGGATGGGGGTAGCGGGGGCCGCAGCCTGCACACAGATACGCAGTATTTT. Translated, it gives CAWDGGSGGRSLHTDTQYF.

The chain employs TRBV4-1 and TRBJ1-6; 8 bases are shared with TRBD1. CDR1 and CDR2 (germline): MGHRA, YSYEKL. The junction had 6 bases not matched to a gene; V was cut back by 4 bases and J by 7 bases. CDR3 size: 15 residues. The CDR3 nucleotides are TGCGCCAGCAGCCGGGGACAGGCCCCCAATTCACCCCTCCACTTT. Its translation is CASSRGQAPNSPLHF.

The chain links TRBV21-1 to TRBJ1-5; the DNA was not compared with TRBD1, the D call given in the table. TRBV21-1 is marked as a pseudogene. The CDR3 length is 20 residues. The CDR3 here is CASSGPPSARGLEVNQPQHF. CDR3 coding DNA: TGTGCCAGCAGCGGGCCTCCTTCGGCCAGGGGGCTCGAGGTCAATCAGCCCCAGCATTTT.

In this sample, this clone turned up once. This chain joins TRBV30 and TRBJ2-7; TRBD2 matches at 9 bases. Germline V gives CDR1 GTSNPN, CDR2 SVGIG (reference sequence). The trim removed 3 bases at V and 6 bases at J, leaving 6 bases unmatched. This CDR3 is 13 amino acids long. DNA for the CDR3: TGTGCCTGGAGACTAGCGGGTCCCGGCGAGCAGTACTTC. As protein: CAWRLAGPGEQYF.

The chain joins TRBV6-6 to TRBJ2-5, with 11 bases aligning to TRBD2. This CDR3 has 16 amino acids. Germline V gene sequence: CDR1 MNHNY, CDR2 SVGAGI (reference sequence). The trim removed 6 bases at V and 4 bases at J, leaving 10 bases unmatched. The CDR3 reads CASRSSGRVPGETQYF. CDR3 nucleotides: TGTGCCAGCAGAAGTAGCGGGAGGGTCCCCGGAGAGACCCAGTACTTC.

This chain uses TRBV29-1 with TRBJ1-5; 9 nucleotides line up with TRBD1. Germline CDR1 SQVTM, CDR2 ANQGSEA. The J segment lost 6 bases and the V segment lost 4 bases, leaving 7 bases of the junction unmatched. The CDR3 sequence is 14 residues long. CDR3 DNA: TGCAGCGTTGGGGGGGACAGGGAGGGTCAGCCCCAGCATTTT. Protein product: CSVGGDREGQPQHF.

This clone came up a few times. This rearrangement joins TRBV7-6 to TRBJ1-1; D is unclear. This CDR3 is built from 14 residues. V shed 0 bases and J shed 3 bases, with 8 bases lying between them. Germline assignment: CDR1 SGHVS and CDR2 FNYEAQ. CDR3 protein: CASSLASADTEAFF. Written as DNA, the CDR3 is TGTGCCAGCAGCTTAGCGTCGGCGGACACTGAAGCTTTCTTT.

A word on this clone: Other DNA variants within this sample encode the same CDR3. This chain joins TRBV27 and TRBJ2-1, with 15 bases lining up with TRBD2. CDR3 length: 15 amino acids. Germline V gives CDR1 MNHEY, CDR2 SMNVEV (reference sequence). The V gene end was trimmed by 5 bases and the J gene end by 7 bases; junction bases not matched to a gene: 3. The DNA for the CDR3 is TGTGCCAGCAGTCTGGGGACTAGCGGGAGGAATGAGCAGTTCTTC. This sequence encodes CASSLGTSGRNEQFF.

This clone showed up just a few times. A junction boundary mismatches the germline segment, possibly from a read error. The rearrangement links TRBV10-1 to TRBJ2-1; D possibly corresponds to TRBD2 (5 bases). The germline gives CDR1 WNHNN, CDR2 SYGVQD (reference sequence). The CDR3 has 13 residues. The CDR3 DNA reads as TGCGCCAGCACTGAGCGGAGCTACAATGAGCAGTTCTTC. Translating gives CASTERSYNEQFF.

The chain links TRBV28 to TRBJ2-1; a possible D gene is TRBD1 (6 bases). The germline V gene encodes CDR1 MDHEN and CDR2 SYDVKM. With 6 bases removed from V and 4 bases from J, the gap between germline ends came to 10 bases. This CDR3 spans 13 amino acids. CDR3 sequence: CASSAGQYNEQFF. For the CDR3, the DNA is TGTGCCAGCAGCGCCGGACAGTACAATGAGCAGTTCTTC.

This sequence joins TRBV7-2 and TRBJ2-7; 11 bases agree with TRBD2. CDR1 SGHTA and CDR2 FQGNSA come from the germline V gene. The CDR3 has 15 residues. Trimming removed 5 bases from V and 2 bases from J; junction bases left unmatched: 5. CDR3 amino acids: CASSLRLAGTYEQYF. CDR3 nucleotide sequence: TGTGCCAGCAGCCTGAGACTAGCGGGAACCTACGAGCAGTACTTC.

The chain carries TRBV11-3 and TRBJ2-7; 9 bases are a match to TRBD1. Trimming removed 2 bases from V and 3 bases from J; junction bases left unmatched: 2. CDR1 and CDR2 (germline): SGHNT, YENEEA. The length of the CDR3 is 14 residues. CDR3 DNA sequence: TGTGCCAGCAGCTTAACGGGACAGGGCTACGAGCAGTACTTC. Amino acid sequence: CASSLTGQGYEQYF.

In this sample, this clone turned up a few times. V gene TRBV7-9 combines with J gene TRBJ2-3; 9 bases are a match to TRBD2. CDR3 length equals 15 residues. The trim removed 6 bases at V and 5 bases at J, leaving 9 bases unmatched. From germline, CDR1 is SEHNR and CDR2 FQNEAQ (reference sequence). CDR3 sequence: CASRQIAGVRDTQYF. CDR3 nucleotide sequence: TGTGCCAGCAGACAAATAGCGGGAGTAAGAGATACGCAGTATTTT.

CDR3 protein: CASSDLAGGFYNEQFF. The CDR3 DNA is TGTGCCAGTAGTGATCTAGCGGGAGGCTTCTACAATGAGCAGTTCTTC. The chain combines TRBV19 with TRBJ2-1; TRBD2 matches 11 bases. The germline CDR1 and CDR2 sequences are LNHDA and SQIVND (reference sequence). CDR3 length: 16 amino acids. Trimming removed 5 bases from V and 3 bases from J; junction bases left unmatched: 6.

The V and J genes are TRBV27 and TRBJ1-1; D gene unclear. CDR1 is MNHEY and CDR2 is SMNVEV in the germline V gene (reference sequence). V was clipped by 0 bases and J by 3 bases, with 8 bases between them. The CDR3 is 14 amino acids. The CDR3 protein is CASSLSGRYTEAFF. CDR3 in DNA: TGTGCCAGCAGTTTATCGGGCAGGTACACTGAAGCTTTCTTT.

This chain links TRBV27 with TRBJ2-4; 8 nucleotides agree with TRBD2. This CDR3 comprises 15 residues. J lost 9 bases, V lost 5 bases, and 12 bases had no gene match. CDR1 and CDR2 (germline): MNHEY, SMNVEV (reference sequence). The CDR3: CASSVLRGGHAIQYF. As DNA, the CDR3 is TGTGCCAGCAGTGTGTTGCGCGGGGGGCATGCCATTCAGTACTTC.

The rearrangement uses TRBV6-7 and TRBJ1-2, with a possible D match to TRBD1 (6 bases). TRBV6-7 is marked as an open reading frame, function uncertain. This CDR3 comprises 16 residues. V lost 0 bases to trimming and J lost 3 bases, with 14 bases between them. DNA for the CDR3: TGTGCCAGCAGTTACTCTTGGGGACATAGGTACTATGGCTACACCTTC. It encodes CASSYSWGHRYYGYTF.

This sequence joins TRBV9 and TRBJ1-2; D unresolved. This CDR3 is 15 amino acids long. Germline V CDR1 and CDR2: SGDLS, YYNGEE. V shed 3 bases and J shed 1 base, with 13 bases lying between them. CDR3 loop: CASSASHLNNYGYTF. DNA of the CDR3: TGTGCCAGCAGCGCCTCCCACCTAAATAACTATGGCTACACCTTC.

This clone came up once. This sequence joins TRBV5-4 and TRBJ2-1; TRBD1 matches 8 bases. The CDR3 has 14 residues. V was pared by 5 bases and J by 2 bases, with 3 bases of the junction left unmatched. Germline V lookup: CDR1 SGHNT, CDR2 YYREEE (reference sequence). The CDR3, as DNA: TGTGCCAGCAGTCCGACAGGGGCCTACAATGAGCAGTTCTTC. Protein product: CASSPTGAYNEQFF.

This rearrangement joins TRBV13 to TRBJ2-3; 8 nucleotides agree with TRBD2. J lost 5 bases, V lost 5 bases, and 3 bases had no gene match. The CDR3 spans 13 residues. Germline CDR1 and CDR2: PRHDT and FYEKMQ (reference sequence). DNA for the CDR3: TGTGCCAGCAGCCCCGGGGGGGAAGATACGCAGTATTTT. Its protein is CASSPGGEDTQYF.

The V and J genes are TRBV12-5 and TRBJ2-7; 9 nucleotides align to TRBD2. Per germline, CDR1 LGHNT and CDR2 FRNRAP. This CDR3 has 15 residues. With V trimmed by 2 bases and J by 2 bases, 4 bases remained unmatched. The DNA of the CDR3 is TGTGCTAGTGGTTTGCAGGCTAGCGGGACCTACGAGCAGTACTTC. It encodes CASGLQASGTYEQYF.

The V and J genes are TRBV27 and TRBJ2-2; no definite D call. The V gene's germline CDR1 is MNHEY and CDR2 SMNVEV (reference sequence). The CDR3 length is 13 residues. V lost 5 bases and J 4 bases, leaving 8 bases between the germline ends. The CDR3, as DNA: TGTGCCAGCAGTCAGGCCAGCACCGGGGAGCTGTTTTTT. Translating gives CASSQASTGELFF.

In its sample, this clone was seen once. V gene TRBV27 combines with J gene TRBJ2-5; 8 bases agree with TRBD1. The CDR3 spans 16 residues. J gave up 0 bases and V 5 bases, and 8 bases lay outside the gene matches. Germline assignment: CDR1 MNHEY and CDR2 SMNVEV (reference sequence). The CDR3 DNA is TGTGCCAGCAGTCCCCGGGACAGGACCTACCAAGAGACCCAGTACTTC. Amino acids: CASSPRDRTYQETQYF.

In its sample, this clone was seen once. This chain joins TRBV2 and TRBJ1-4, with TRBD1 identical over 8 bases. With V trimmed by 6 bases and J by 7 bases, 13 bases remained unmatched. Germline V CDR1 and CDR2: SNHLY, FYNNEI. The CDR3 loop spans 16 amino acids. The CDR3 region is CASRAGQGNAIEKLFF. As DNA, the CDR3 is TGTGCCAGCAGGGCCGGACAGGGAAACGCGATTGAAAAACTGTTTTTT.

The V call is TRBV7-2, the J call TRBJ2-7; the D gene is possibly TRBD1 (6 bases). The CDR3 extends over 16 amino acids. CDR1 and CDR2 from the germline V gene are SGHTA and FQGNSA. V was shortened by 1 base and J by 2 bases, with 15 bases between the two germline ends. CDR3 coding DNA: TGTGCCAGCAGCTTAGGGCCAGGACAGCCTACCTACGAGCAGTACTTC. Translation: CASSLGPGQPTYEQYF. Using reference TRBV7-2 and TRBJ2-7 for the parts outside the CDR3, the full variable domain is GAGVSQSPSNKVTEKGKDVELRCDPISGHTALYWYRQSLGQGLEFLIYFQGNSAPDKSGLPSDRFSAERTGGSVSTLTIQRTQQEDSAVYLCASSLGPGQPTYEQYFGPGTRLTVT.

This clone was found a few times. This sequence joins TRBV27 and TRBJ2-7, with D perhaps matching TRBD1 (7 bases). In germline, CDR1 is MNHEY, CDR2 SMNVEV (reference sequence). The CDR3 consists of 15 residues. V was cut by 5 bases and J by 2 bases, with 16 bases left in between. The CDR3 here is CASSVTSQGAYEQYF. CDR3 DNA sequence: TGTGCCAGCAGTGTTACTAGCCAGGGGGCCTACGAGCAGTACTTC.

The gene calls are TRBV2 and TRBJ2-2; 9 bases match TRBD1. The CDR3 totals 15 residues. The germline V gene encodes CDR1 SNHLY and CDR2 FYNNEI. V lost 6 bases and J lost 4; bases outside the gene matches: 6. The CDR3 sequence is CASRVGQGITGELFF. The DNA for the CDR3 is TGTGCCAGCAGAGTGGGACAGGGAATCACCGGGGAGCTGTTTTTT.